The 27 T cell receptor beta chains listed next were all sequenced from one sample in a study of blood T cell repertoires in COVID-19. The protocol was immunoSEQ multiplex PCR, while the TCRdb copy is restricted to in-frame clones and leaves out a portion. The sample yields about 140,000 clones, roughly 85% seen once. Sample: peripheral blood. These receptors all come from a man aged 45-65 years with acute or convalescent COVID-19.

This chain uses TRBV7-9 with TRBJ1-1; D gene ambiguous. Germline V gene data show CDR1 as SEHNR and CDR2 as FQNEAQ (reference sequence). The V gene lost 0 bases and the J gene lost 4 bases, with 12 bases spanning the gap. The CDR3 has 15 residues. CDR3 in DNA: TGTGCCAGCAGCTTAGCGACGGGGTGGGGCACTGAAGCTTTCTTT. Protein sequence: CASSLATGWGTEAFF. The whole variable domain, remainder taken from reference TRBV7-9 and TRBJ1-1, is DTGVSQNPRHKITKRGQNVTFRCDPISEHNRLYWYRQTLGQGPEFLTYFQNEAQLEKSRLLSDRFSAERPKGSFSTLEIQRTEQGDSAMYLCASSLATGWGTEAFFGQGTRLTVV.

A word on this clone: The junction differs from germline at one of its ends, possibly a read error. The CDR3 region has the DNA TGTGCTAGCAGCTTTTATGACGGGGACGAGCAGTACTTC. Protein product: CASSFYDGDEQYF. V is TRBV7-7 and J is TRBJ2-7; possible D gene TRBD2, 5 bases. CDR1 is SSHAT, CDR2 FNYEAQ, per germline (reference sequence). The CDR3 spans 13 residues.

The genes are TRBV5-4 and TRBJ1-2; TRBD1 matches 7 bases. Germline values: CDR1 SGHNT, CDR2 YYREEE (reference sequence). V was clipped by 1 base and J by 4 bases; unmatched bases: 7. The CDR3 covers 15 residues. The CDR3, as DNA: TGTGCCAGCAGCTTGCCCCCGACAGGGCTCTATGGCTACACCTTC. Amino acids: CASSLPPTGLYGYTF.

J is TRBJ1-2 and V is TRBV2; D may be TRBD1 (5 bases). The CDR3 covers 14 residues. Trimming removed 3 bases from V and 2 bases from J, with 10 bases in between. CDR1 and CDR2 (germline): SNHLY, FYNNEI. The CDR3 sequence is CASSEVGRNYGYTF. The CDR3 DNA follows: TGTGCCAGCAGTGAGGTGGGGCGGAACTATGGCTACACCTTC.

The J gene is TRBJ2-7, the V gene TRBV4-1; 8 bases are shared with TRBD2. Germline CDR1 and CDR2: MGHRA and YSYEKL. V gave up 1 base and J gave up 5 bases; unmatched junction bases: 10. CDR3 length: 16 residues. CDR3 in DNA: TGCGCCAGCAGCCAAGTACTACCCGGGAGGGCCCACGAGCAGTACTTC. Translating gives CASSQVLPGRAHEQYF.

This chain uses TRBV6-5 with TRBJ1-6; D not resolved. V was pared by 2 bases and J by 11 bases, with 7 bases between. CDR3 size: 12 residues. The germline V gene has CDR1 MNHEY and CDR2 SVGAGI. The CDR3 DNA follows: TGTGCCAGCAGTTACCCCGGGGCACCCCTCCACTTT. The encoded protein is CASSYPGAPLHF.

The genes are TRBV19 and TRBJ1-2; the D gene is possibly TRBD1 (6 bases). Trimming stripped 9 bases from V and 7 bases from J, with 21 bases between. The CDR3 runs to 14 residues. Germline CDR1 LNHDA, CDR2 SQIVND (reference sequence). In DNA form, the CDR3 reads TGTGCCAGCTTCCTGCTGACAGGTCGTGGTGGCTACACCTTC. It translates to CASFLLTGRGGYTF. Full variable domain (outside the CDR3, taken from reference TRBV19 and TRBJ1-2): DGGITQSPKYLFRKEGQNVTLSCEQNLNHDAMYWYRQDPGQGLRLIYYSQIVNDFQKGDIAEGYSVSREKKESFPLTVTSAQKNPTAFYLCASFLLTGRGGYTFGSGTRLTVV.

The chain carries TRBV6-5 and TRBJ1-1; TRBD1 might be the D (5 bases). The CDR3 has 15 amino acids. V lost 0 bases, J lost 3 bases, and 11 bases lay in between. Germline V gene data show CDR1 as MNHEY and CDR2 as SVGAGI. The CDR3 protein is CASSYSIGADTEAFF. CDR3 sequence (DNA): TGTGCCAGCAGTTACTCGATAGGGGCGGACACTGAAGCTTTCTTT.

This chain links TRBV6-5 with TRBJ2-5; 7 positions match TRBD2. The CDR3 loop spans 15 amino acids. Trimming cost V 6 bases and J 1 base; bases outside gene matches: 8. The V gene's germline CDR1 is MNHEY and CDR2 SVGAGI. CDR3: CASSKPGLLQETQYF. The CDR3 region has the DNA TGTGCCAGCAGCAAGCCGGGACTACTCCAAGAGACCCAGTACTTC.

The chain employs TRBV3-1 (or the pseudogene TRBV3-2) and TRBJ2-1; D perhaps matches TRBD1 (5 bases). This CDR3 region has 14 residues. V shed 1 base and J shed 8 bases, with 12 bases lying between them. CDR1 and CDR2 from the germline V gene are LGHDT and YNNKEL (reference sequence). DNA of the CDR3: TGTGCCAGCAGCCAAGCCCCAGGGCGCGATGAGCAGTTCTTC. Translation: CASSQAPGRDEQFF.

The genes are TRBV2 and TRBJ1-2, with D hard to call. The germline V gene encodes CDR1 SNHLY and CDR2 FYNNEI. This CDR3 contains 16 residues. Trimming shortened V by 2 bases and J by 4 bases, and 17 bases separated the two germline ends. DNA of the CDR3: TGTGCCAGCAGTGAATTCGCAGCGTCGGTTTCCTATGGCTACACCTTC. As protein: CASSEFAASVSYGYTF.

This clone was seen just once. This CDR3 reads CATALGQSYEQYF. CDR3 nucleotides: TGTGCCACAGCCCTGGGACAGTCCTACGAGCAGTACTTC. The V call is TRBV15, the J call TRBJ2-7, with 7 bases fitting TRBD1. Germline V gives CDR1 LNHNV, CDR2 YYDKDF (reference sequence). CDR3 length: 13 amino acids. The junction had 6 bases not matched to a gene; V was cut back by 9 bases and J by 1 base.

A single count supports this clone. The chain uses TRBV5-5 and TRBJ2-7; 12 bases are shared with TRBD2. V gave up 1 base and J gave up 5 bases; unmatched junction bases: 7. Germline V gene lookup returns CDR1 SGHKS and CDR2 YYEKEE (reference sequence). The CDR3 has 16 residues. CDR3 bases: TGTGCCAGCAGCTTGTCTAGCGGGGGGGCGTGGAACGAGCAGTACTTC. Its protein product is CASSLSSGGAWNEQYF.

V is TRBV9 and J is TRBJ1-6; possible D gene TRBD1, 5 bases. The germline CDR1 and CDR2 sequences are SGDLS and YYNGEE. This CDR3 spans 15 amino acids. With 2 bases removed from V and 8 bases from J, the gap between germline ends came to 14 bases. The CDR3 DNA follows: TGTGCCAGCAGCGTCAATTGGAGGGGCGATTCACCCCTCCACTTT. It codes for CASSVNWRGDSPLHF.

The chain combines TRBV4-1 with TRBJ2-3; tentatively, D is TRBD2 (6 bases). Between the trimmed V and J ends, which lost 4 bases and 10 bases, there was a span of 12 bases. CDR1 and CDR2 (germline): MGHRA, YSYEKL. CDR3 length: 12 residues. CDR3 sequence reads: CASSLSGTPQYF. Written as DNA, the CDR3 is TGCGCCAGCAGCCTTTCCGGGACTCCGCAGTATTTT.

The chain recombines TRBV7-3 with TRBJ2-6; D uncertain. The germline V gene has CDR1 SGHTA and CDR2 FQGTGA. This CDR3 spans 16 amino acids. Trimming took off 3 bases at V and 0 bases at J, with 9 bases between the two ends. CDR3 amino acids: CASSFRRSSGANVLTF. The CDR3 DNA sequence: TGTGCCAGCAGCTTTAGGAGAAGCTCTGGGGCCAACGTCCTGACTTTC. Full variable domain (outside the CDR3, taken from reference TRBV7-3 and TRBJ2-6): GAGVSQTPSNKVTEKGKYVELRCDPISGHTALYWYRQSLGQGPEFLIYFQGTGAADDSGLPNDRFFAVRPEGSVSTLKIQRTERGDSAVYLCASSFRRSSGANVLTFGAGSRLTVL.

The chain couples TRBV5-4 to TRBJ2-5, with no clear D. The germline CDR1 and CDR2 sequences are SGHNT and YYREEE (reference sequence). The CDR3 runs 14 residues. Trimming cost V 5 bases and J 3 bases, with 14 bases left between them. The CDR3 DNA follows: TGTGCCAGCAGAACCTCTACTTCTAAAGAGACCCAGTACTTC. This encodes CASRTSTSKETQYF.

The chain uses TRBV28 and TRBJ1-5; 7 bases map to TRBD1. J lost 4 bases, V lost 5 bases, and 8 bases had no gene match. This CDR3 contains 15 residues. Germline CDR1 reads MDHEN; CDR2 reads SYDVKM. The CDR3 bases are TGTGCCAGCAGTCGACAGGGAGCTTCAAATCAGCCCCAGCATTTT. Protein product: CASSRQGASNQPQHF.

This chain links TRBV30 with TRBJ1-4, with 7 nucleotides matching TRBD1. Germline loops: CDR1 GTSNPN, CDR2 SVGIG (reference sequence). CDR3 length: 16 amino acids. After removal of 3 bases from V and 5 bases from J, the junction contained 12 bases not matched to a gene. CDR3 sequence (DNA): TGTGCCTGGAGCTTAGCGCGGACAGGAAGAAATGAAAAACTGTTTTTT. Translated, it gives CAWSLARTGRNEKLFF.

CDR3 bases: TGCGCCAGCAGCTTAGGTCGGACAGGGGGCTTGCGAAACGAGCAGTACTTC. As protein: CASSLGRTGGLRNEQYF. This chain connects TRBV5-1 to TRBJ2-7, with 11 bases matching TRBD1. Germline CDR1 is SGHRS and CDR2 is YFSETQ. This CDR3 has 17 amino acids. The J segment lost 5 bases and the V segment lost 2 bases, leaving 12 bases of the junction unmatched.

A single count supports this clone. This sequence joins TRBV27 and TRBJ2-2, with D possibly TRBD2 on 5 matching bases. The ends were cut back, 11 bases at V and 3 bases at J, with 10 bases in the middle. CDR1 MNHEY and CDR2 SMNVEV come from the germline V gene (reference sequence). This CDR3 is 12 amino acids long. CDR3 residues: CAPGKDTGELFF. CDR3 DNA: TGTGCCCCGGGGAAAGACACCGGGGAGCTGTTTTTT.

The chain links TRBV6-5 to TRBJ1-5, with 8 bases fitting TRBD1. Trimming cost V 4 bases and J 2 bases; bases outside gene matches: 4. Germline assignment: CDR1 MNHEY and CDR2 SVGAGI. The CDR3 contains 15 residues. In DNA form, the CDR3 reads TGTGCCAGCAGTTTGACAGGGGTGGGCAATCAGCCCCAGCATTTT. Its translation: CASSLTGVGNQPQHF.

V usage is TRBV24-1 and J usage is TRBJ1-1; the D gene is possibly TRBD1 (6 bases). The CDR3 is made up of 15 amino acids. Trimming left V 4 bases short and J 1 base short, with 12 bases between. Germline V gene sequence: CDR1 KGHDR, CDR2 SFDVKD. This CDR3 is CATSDPQDRNTEAFF. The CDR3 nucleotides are TGTGCCACCAGTGACCCCCAGGACAGGAACACTGAAGCTTTCTTT.

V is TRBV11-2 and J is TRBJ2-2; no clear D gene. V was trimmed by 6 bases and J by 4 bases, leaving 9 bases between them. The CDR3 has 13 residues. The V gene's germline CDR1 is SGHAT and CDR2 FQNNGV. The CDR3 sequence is CASRRHGTGELFF. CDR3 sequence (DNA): TGTGCCAGCAGACGACACGGCACCGGGGAGCTGTTTTTT.

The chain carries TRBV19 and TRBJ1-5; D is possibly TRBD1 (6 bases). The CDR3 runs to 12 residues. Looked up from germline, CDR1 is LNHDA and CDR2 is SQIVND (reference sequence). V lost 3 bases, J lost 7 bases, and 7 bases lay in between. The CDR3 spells CASSMTGQPQHF. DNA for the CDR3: TGTGCCAGTAGTATGACAGGACAGCCCCAGCATTTT.

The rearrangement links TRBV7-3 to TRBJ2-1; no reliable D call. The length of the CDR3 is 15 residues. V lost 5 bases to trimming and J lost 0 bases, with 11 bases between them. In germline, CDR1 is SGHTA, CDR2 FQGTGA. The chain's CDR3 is CASSISTSSYNEQFF. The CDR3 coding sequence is TGTGCCAGCAGCATTAGCACGAGCTCCTACAATGAGCAGTTCTTC.

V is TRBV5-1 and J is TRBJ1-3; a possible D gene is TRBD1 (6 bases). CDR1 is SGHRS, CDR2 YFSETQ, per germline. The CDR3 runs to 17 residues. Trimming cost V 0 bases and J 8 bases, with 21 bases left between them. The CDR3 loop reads CASSLATITGTGDTIYF. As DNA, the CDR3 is TGCGCCAGCAGCTTGGCTACAATCACAGGGACGGGTGACACCATATATTTT.